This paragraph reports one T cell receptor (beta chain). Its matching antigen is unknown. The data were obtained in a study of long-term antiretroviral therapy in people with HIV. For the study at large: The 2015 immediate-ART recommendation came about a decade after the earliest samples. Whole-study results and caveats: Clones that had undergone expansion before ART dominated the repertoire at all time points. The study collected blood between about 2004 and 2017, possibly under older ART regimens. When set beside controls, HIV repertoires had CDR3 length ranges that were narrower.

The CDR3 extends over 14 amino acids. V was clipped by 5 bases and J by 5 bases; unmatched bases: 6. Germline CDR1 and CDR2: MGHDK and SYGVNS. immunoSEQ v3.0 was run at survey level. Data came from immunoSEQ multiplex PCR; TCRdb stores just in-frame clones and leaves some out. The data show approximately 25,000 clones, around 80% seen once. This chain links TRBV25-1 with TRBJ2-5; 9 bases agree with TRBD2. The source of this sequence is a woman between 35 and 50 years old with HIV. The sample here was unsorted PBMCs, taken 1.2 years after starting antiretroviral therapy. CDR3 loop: CASSKRGAGETQYF. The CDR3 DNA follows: TGTGCCAGCAGTAAGCGGGGGGCGGGGGAGACCCAGTACTTC. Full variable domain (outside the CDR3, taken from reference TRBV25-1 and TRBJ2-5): EADIYQTPRYLVIGTGKKITLECSQTMGHDKMYWYQQDPGMELHLIHYSYGVNSTEKGDLSSESTVSRIRTEHFPLTLESARPSHTSQYLCASSKRGAGETQYFGPGTRLLVL.